The 29 T cell receptor beta chains below were found in one sample sequenced in a study of siplizumab effects on memory and regulatory T cells. The data were produced by immunoSEQ multiplex PCR, yet TCRdb's version contains in-frame clones alone and is incomplete. This table has about 15,000 clones, approximately 49% appearing once. No antigen has been identified for these receptors. Responder and stimulator cells in the mixed lymphocyte reaction were cultured together for more than five days at 37°C. The sample taken for sequencing was CFSE-low (dividing) CD4+ T cells sorted from an allogeneic mixed lymphocyte reaction. These receptors all stem from a human donor in good health; the cells came from an allogeneic mixed lymphocyte reaction.

The chain uses TRBV5-1 and TRBJ1-6; 8 nucleotides agree with TRBD1. The CDR3 length is 15 residues. J was trimmed by 9 bases and V by 5 bases; bases with no gene match: 10. Germline-derived CDR1 and CDR2 are SGHRS and YFSETQ. CDR3 sequence (DNA): TGCGCCAGCAGATTGACAGGGGCATTTAGTTCACCCCTCCACTTT. As protein: CASRLTGAFSSPLHF. The full variable domain, completed using reference TRBV5-1 and TRBJ1-6, is KAGVTQTPRYLIKTRGQQVTLSCSPISGHRSVSWYQQTPGQGLQFLFEYFSETQRNKGNFPGRFSGRQFSNSRSEMNVSTLELGDSALYLCASRLTGAFSSPLHFGNGTRLTVT.

The chain joins TRBV7-9 to TRBJ2-7; D gene unclear. V dropped 6 bases and J dropped 2 bases, with 14 bases sitting between them. CDR3 size: 14 residues. Germline assignment: CDR1 SEHNR and CDR2 FQNEAQ (reference sequence). The CDR3 here is CASSYRDKTYEQYF. CDR3 sequence (DNA): TGTGCCAGCAGTTACCGAGACAAGACCTACGAGCAGTACTTC. Full variable domain (outside the CDR3, taken from reference TRBV7-9 and TRBJ2-7): DTGVSQNPRHKITKRGQNVTFRCDPISEHNRLYWYRQTLGQGPEFLTYFQNEAQLEKSRLLSDRFSAERPKGSFSTLEIQRTEQGDSAMYLCASSYRDKTYEQYFGPGTRLTVT.

The chain joins TRBV10-2 to TRBJ2-1; 9 nucleotides match TRBD1. Germline loops: CDR1 WSHSY, CDR2 SAAADI. With V trimmed by 6 bases and J by 5 bases, 14 bases remained unmatched. The CDR3 totals 17 residues. CDR3 region: CASRDPTPGQGDNEQFF. The CDR3 coding sequence is TGCGCCAGCAGAGACCCCACCCCGGGACAGGGCGACAATGAGCAGTTCTTC.

The chain employs TRBV30 and TRBJ1-5; D call uncertain. The CDR3 is 11 residues long. Trimming stripped 2 bases from V and 9 bases from J, with 8 bases between. CDR1 is GTSNPN, CDR2 SVGIG, per germline (reference sequence). CDR3 in DNA: TGTGCCTGGAGTACTGGTGGGCCCCAGCATTTT. This sequence encodes CAWSTGGPQHF.

This clone has just a few counts. The chain employs TRBV30 and TRBJ1-5; a possible D gene is TRBD1 (5 bases). The CDR3 consists of 14 residues. V lost 5 bases and J lost 5, with 16 bases in between. Germline V CDR1 and CDR2: GTSNPN, SVGIG (reference sequence). The CDR3 bases are TGTGCCTGGGGGAGGATCGGGGGTTATCAGCCCCAGCATTTT. It yields the protein CAWGRIGGYQPQHF.

This chain joins TRBV18 and TRBJ1-1; D is unresolved. The V end was cut by 8 bases, the J end by 0 bases, with 10 bases between. From germline, CDR1 is KGHSH and CDR2 LQKENI. This CDR3 is built from 13 residues. This CDR3 is CASRGNMNTEAFF. CDR3 coding DNA: TGTGCCAGCCGAGGTAACATGAACACTGAAGCTTTCTTT.

This clone rates as large. V and J are TRBV4-1 and TRBJ1-5; a possible D gene is TRBD1 (6 bases). The CDR3 sequence is 17 residues long. V lost 2 bases to trimming and J lost 4 bases, with 18 bases between them. Germline CDR1 MGHRA, CDR2 YSYEKL. CDR3 nucleotides: TGCGCCAGCAGCCAAAGTCCCCCGGGCAGGGGTAATCAGCCCCAGCATTTT. This sequence encodes CASSQSPPGRGNQPQHF.

This clone occurred a few times. V is TRBV5-4 and J is TRBJ1-3; D unclear. Germline V CDR1 and CDR2: SGHNT, YYREEE (reference sequence). The CDR3 runs to 14 residues. V lost 4 bases and J lost 3, with 11 bases in between. DNA of the CDR3: TGTGCCAGCAGCACCGAGAGTTTTGGAAACACCATATATTTT. Its protein is CASSTESFGNTIYF.

This chain uses TRBV19 with TRBJ2-1; 8 bases fit TRBD2. J gave up 9 bases and V 5 bases, and 6 bases lay outside the gene matches. CDR1 and CDR2 (germline): LNHDA, SQIVND (reference sequence). There are 13 residues in the CDR3. The CDR3 DNA follows: TGTGCCAGTAGTCCCCGGGAGGGCGGTGAGCAGTTCTTC. Its protein is CASSPREGGEQFF.

This clone came up a few times. The rearrangement joins TRBV11-3 to TRBJ2-5, with 9 bases lining up with TRBD2. The CDR3 runs to 15 residues. V dropped 2 bases and J dropped 5; count of bases not matched to a gene: 6. Germline CDR1 is SGHNT and CDR2 is YENEEA. The CDR3 DNA sequence: TGTGCCAGCAGCTTATGGCGGGAGGGCCGCGAGACCCAGTACTTC. Translating it yields CASSLWREGRETQYF.

For this clone: A much larger clone differs by one base, so this may be a read error. The sample carries other DNA sequences with the same CDR3. The gene calls are TRBV5-5 and TRBJ1-2; no clear D. The CDR3 runs 14 residues. From germline, CDR1 is SGHKS and CDR2 YYEKEE (reference sequence). Trimming took 4 bases from V and 8 from J, leaving 18 bases between them. The CDR3 region has the DNA TGTGCCAGCAGCACCTCCGGAACAAGGCCCGGCTACACCTTC. It translates to CASSTSGTRPGYTF.

In this sample, this clone is medium-sized. The V gene is TRBV5-4, the J gene TRBJ2-7, with 9 nucleotides matching TRBD2. Looked up from germline, CDR1 is SGHNT and CDR2 is YYREEE (reference sequence). Trimming cost V 2 bases and J 1 base; bases outside gene matches: 4. The CDR3 is 15 amino acids. The CDR3 region is CASSFGSGGSYEQYF. The CDR3 DNA reads TGTGCCAGCAGCTTTGGAAGCGGGGGGTCCTACGAGCAGTACTTC.

The chain recombines TRBV5-1 with TRBJ1-1; the D is unclear. This CDR3 is built from 13 residues. In germline, CDR1 is SGHRS, CDR2 YFSETQ. The V end was cut by 1 base, the J end by 4 bases, with 8 bases between. CDR3 protein: CASSLLDVTEAFF. CDR3 bases: TGCGCCAGCAGCTTGTTAGACGTCACTGAAGCTTTCTTT.

This clone turned up a few times. This sequence joins TRBV10-1 and TRBJ2-7; TRBD1 is a possible D gene (5 bases). Germline V gives CDR1 WNHNN, CDR2 SYGVQD (reference sequence). The CDR3 consists of 13 residues. Trimming removed 6 bases from V and 0 bases from J, with 9 bases in between. Written as DNA, the CDR3 is TGCGCCAGCAGCTATGGGGCCTCCTACGAGCAGTACTTC. Its translation is CASSYGASYEQYF.

This rearrangement joins TRBV27 to TRBJ1-2; D not certain. Trimming took 8 bases from V and 8 from J, leaving 27 bases between them. CDR1 and CDR2 (germline): MNHEY, SMNVEV (reference sequence). The CDR3 covers 16 residues. The CDR3 bases are TGTGCCAGCCGCTTCACATGGGCGGGCGGGGTCTCGGGCTACACCTTC. This encodes CASRFTWAGGVSGYTF.

This clone came up a few times. The chain has TRBV2 and TRBJ1-1; D is unclear. Germline V gene lookup returns CDR1 SNHLY and CDR2 FYNNEI. Deletions cut 3 bases from V and 1 base from J, with 9 bases between. CDR3 length: 14 residues. CDR3 coding DNA: TGTGCCAGCAGTGATGGCAGGCCGAACACTGAAGCTTTCTTT. It specifies CASSDGRPNTEAFF.

The chain links TRBV5-1 to TRBJ2-1, with D uncertain. From germline, CDR1 is SGHRS and CDR2 YFSETQ. The CDR3 covers 15 residues. V dropped 2 bases and J dropped 0 bases, with 9 bases sitting between them. For the CDR3, the DNA is TGCGCCAGCAGCTTAGCACCGAGCTCCTACAATGAGCAGTTCTTC. Translation: CASSLAPSSYNEQFF.

This clone has just a few counts. This rearrangement joins TRBV11-1 to TRBJ2-3, with D possibly TRBD1 on 5 matching bases. CDR1 and CDR2 from the germline V gene are SGHAT and FQDESV (reference sequence). The CDR3 has 16 amino acids. Deletions cut 4 bases from V and 2 bases from J, with 16 bases between. The CDR3 reads CASSYDRARFTDTQYF. DNA for the CDR3: TGTGCCAGCAGCTACGACAGAGCGAGATTCACAGATACGCAGTATTTT. The complete variable domain, with remaining parts taken from reference TRBV11-1 and TRBJ2-3, reads EAEVAQSPRYKITEKSQAVAFWCDPISGHATLYWYRQILGQGPELLVQFQDESVVDDSQLPKDRFSAERLKGVDSTLKIQPAELGDSAMYLCASSYDRARFTDTQYFGPGTRLTVL.

V and J are TRBV4-2 and TRBJ2-1, with D tentatively TRBD1 or TRBD2 (5 bases each). V was clipped by 4 bases and J by 9 bases, with 13 bases between them. Germline V CDR1 and CDR2: LGHNA, YNFKEQ. The CDR3 covers 13 residues. DNA for the CDR3: TGTGCCAGCAGCCCGAGAAGGGGAGCTGAGCAGTTCTTC. Protein product: CASSPRRGAEQFF.

By share of the sample, this clone is medium-sized (0.01 to 0.1%). At the DNA level, this CDR3 is encoded by other sequences in the same sample as well. This chain connects TRBV6-1 to TRBJ1-2, with TRBD1 identical over 9 bases. CDR1 MNHNS and CDR2 SASEGT come from the germline V gene. Trimming cost V 3 bases and J 2 bases; bases outside gene matches: 1. This CDR3 comprises 14 residues. CDR3 sequence reads: CASSEDRGNYGYTF. CDR3 DNA sequence: TGTGCCAGCAGTGAGGACAGGGGAAACTATGGCTACACCTTC.

There are a few counts of this clone. The CDR3 loop reads CASSQGRDSYNEQFF. DNA of the CDR3: TGCGCCAGCAGTCAAGGGCGGGACTCCTACAATGAGCAGTTCTTC. The V gene is TRBV23-1, the J gene TRBJ2-1, with a tentative D call TRBD2 (6 bases). TRBV23-1 is identified as an open reading frame with a role that is uncertain. Between the trimmed V and J ends, which lost 2 bases and 0 bases, there was a span of 8 bases. The CDR3 contains 15 residues.

This clone is labeled as medium-sized. V gene TRBV4-1 combines with J gene TRBJ2-1, with D possibly being TRBD2 (7 bases). Germline V CDR1 and CDR2: MGHRA, YSYEKL. V was clipped by 1 base and J by 9 bases, with 13 bases between them. CDR3 length: 14 residues. DNA of the CDR3: TGCGCCAGCAGCCAAGGAGGGGGGGACGGTGAGCAGTTCTTC. It specifies CASSQGGGDGEQFF.

The chain recombines TRBV7-8 with TRBJ1-6, with 7 bases identical to TRBD1. CDR3 length: 17 amino acids. The V segment lost 2 bases and the J segment 5 bases; nucleotides outside the gene matches: 9. Germline CDR1 reads SGHVS; CDR2 reads FQNEAQ. This CDR3 reads CASSLTGQLIHNSPLHF. In DNA form, the CDR3 reads TGTGCCAGCAGCTTAACGGGACAGCTTATTCATAATTCACCCCTCCACTTT.

This clone has only a few counts. The chain carries TRBV6-1 and TRBJ1-2, with D possibly matching TRBD1 (5 bases). Germline CDR1 MNHNS, CDR2 SASEGT. Trimming removed 6 bases from V and 0 bases from J, with 11 bases in between. The CDR3 is made up of 14 amino acids. The CDR3, as DNA: TGTGCCAGCAGGACCATGACAGCTAACTATGGCTACACCTTC. The encoded protein is CASRTMTANYGYTF.

The chain employs TRBV19 and TRBJ2-1, with D perhaps matching TRBD1 or TRBD2 (5 bases each). The V and J ends lost 5 bases and 0 bases respectively, with 14 bases between them. The CDR3 consists of 16 residues. CDR1 LNHDA and CDR2 SQIVND come from the germline V gene (reference sequence). The CDR3 protein is CASSAKRGSSYNEQFF. The CDR3 nucleotides read TGTGCCAGTAGTGCCAAGAGGGGATCCTCCTACAATGAGCAGTTCTTC.

This chain links TRBV2 with TRBJ1-2; D is unclear. Trimming stripped 7 bases from V and 5 bases from J, with 17 bases between. The length of the CDR3 is 14 residues. Germline values: CDR1 SNHLY, CDR2 FYNNEI. The CDR3 DNA follows: TGTGCCAGCAACGAGGGCAGCCCGAGGTATGGCTACACCTTC. Protein: CASNEGSPRYGYTF.

The chain uses TRBV5-4 and TRBJ1-2; D not certain. In germline, CDR1 is SGHNT, CDR2 YYREEE (reference sequence). V lost 0 bases and J 5 bases, leaving 5 bases between the germline ends. CDR3 length: 12 residues. This chain's CDR3 is CASSLGAYGYTF. The CDR3 nucleotides read TGTGCCAGCAGCTTGGGGGCTTATGGCTACACCTTC.

The chain links TRBV6-9 to TRBJ2-5; D not certain. The CDR3 runs to 13 residues. The germline gives CDR1 MNHGY, CDR2 SVAAGI. Trimming took 8 bases from V and 5 from J, leaving 15 bases between them. The CDR3 protein is CASVPRKSETQYF. DNA for the CDR3: TGTGCCAGCGTCCCCAGGAAGTCGGAGACCCAGTACTTC.

In its sample, this clone is medium-sized. The chain links TRBV5-1 to TRBJ1-2; no reliable D call. Germline V lookup: CDR1 SGHRS, CDR2 YFSETQ. The CDR3 sequence is 14 residues long. The ends were cut back, 0 bases at V and 3 bases at J, with 9 bases in the middle. CDR3 in amino acids: CASSLVDGHYGYTF. For the CDR3, the DNA is TGCGCCAGCAGCTTGGTCGACGGCCACTATGGCTACACCTTC.